This is a list of T cell receptor beta chains from one sample in a study of T cells in narcolepsy. The method was immunoSEQ multiplex PCR; TCRdb's version includes in-frame clones alone and lacks a portion of them. The sample has 30,000 to 40,000 clones, about 80% seen once. Sequenced input: memory (CD45RA-) CD4+ T cells from blood. These receptors were taken from a human donor in good health. The CDR3 runs from the conserved cysteine through the conserved F or W. The D gene is left open where the match is weak. Some rows have no size entry. The others give once, few or many, or a class for an expanded clone.

cdr3_nt	cdr3_aa	clone_size	v_call	d_call	j_call
TGCAGCGTCCAAAGGGGTGAGGGACAGCCCCAGCATTTT	CSVQRGEGQPQHF	.	TRBV29-1	.	TRBJ1-5
TGTGCCAGCAGCTTAACCCCCGCATGGGCGGGGGGTTTCCATGAGCAGTTCTTC	CASSLTPAWAGGFHEQFF	few	TRBV11-2	TRBD2	TRBJ2-1
TGCGCCAGCAGCTTGGTAGCGGGAGGCGCCTACGAGCAGTACTTC	CASSLVAGGAYEQYF	.	TRBV5-1	TRBD2	TRBJ2-7
TGTGCCAGCACCCAAGGGCGGAACACTGAAGCTTTCTTT	CASTQGRNTEAFF	.	TRBV11-2	.	TRBJ1-1
TGTGCCAGTAGTGGCGGGGGCTACGAGCAGTACTTC	CASSGGGYEQYF	.	TRBV19	TRBD2	TRBJ2-7
TGTGCCATCAGTCCTGGGACAGGGCAAGAGACCCAGTACTTC	CAISPGTGQETQYF	.	TRBV10-3	TRBD1	TRBJ2-5
TGTGCCAGCAGTTTAAAGGCGAACACTGAAGCTTTCTTT	CASSLKANTEAFF	.	TRBV27	.	TRBJ1-1
TGCGCCAGCAGCCCGGGGGCTAGCGGGAGTAGAAATGAGCAGTTCTTC	CASSPGASGSRNEQFF	.	TRBV5-1	TRBD2	TRBJ2-1
TGTGCCTGGAGTAGTAAGGAGAATAATGAAAAACTGTTTTTT	CAWSSKENNEKLFF	.	TRBV30	.	TRBJ1-4
TGTGCCAGCAGGGACAGGACTAGCGGGGGGAATACGCAGTATTTT	CASRDRTSGGNTQYF	.	TRBV2	TRBD2	TRBJ2-3
TGTGCCAGCAGCTTGGTAGGGACAGGCTATGGCTACACCTTC	CASSLVGTGYGYTF	.	TRBV5-6	TRBD1	TRBJ1-2
TGCGCCAGCAGTGGGACAGGGACGGGAAGACTGTTTTTT	CASSGTGTGRLFF	few	TRBV10-2	TRBD1	TRBJ1-4
TGTGCCAGCAGTCTCTCAGGAGGTTCCCTTGTAAGGGAGACCCAGTACTTC	CASSLSGGSLVRETQYF	.	TRBV28	.	TRBJ2-5
TGTGCCAGCAGCCACAAACAGGGGGGCACTGAAGCTTTCTTT	CASSHKQGGTEAFF	few	TRBV14	TRBD1	TRBJ1-1
TGTGCCAGCTCACGGCCCGGCACAGATACGCAGTATTTT	CASSRPGTDTQYF	.	TRBV18	.	TRBJ2-3
TGTGCCAGCACCCGGGCAGGGATGAGCTCCTACGAGCAGTACTTC	CASTRAGMSSYEQYF	.	TRBV14	.	TRBJ2-7
TGCGCCAGCAGTGAGGGTCGATATGGCTACACCTTC	CASSEGRYGYTF	few	TRBV10-2	.	TRBJ1-2
TGTGCCAGCAGACTGGGACAGAATAGCAATCAGCCCCAGCATTTT	CASRLGQNSNQPQHF	.	TRBV6-1	TRBD1	TRBJ1-5
TGTGCCAGCTCACCACGGAGGGAGAGCTCCTACGAGCAGTACTTC	CASSPRRESSYEQYF	few	TRBV18	.	TRBJ2-7
TGTGCCAGCAGTGAAGGGACAGGGGGCTTCTATGGCTACACCTTC	CASSEGTGGFYGYTF	.	TRBV6-1	TRBD1	TRBJ1-2
TGTGCCAGCAGCGGAATGGGCGGAGTGAACACTGAAGCTTTCTTT	CASSGMGGVNTEAFF	.	TRBV11-3	.	TRBJ1-1
TGTGCCAGCAGTGAAGTGGGGACAGGGATCGGGGAGCTGTTTTTT	CASSEVGTGIGELFF	.	TRBV2	TRBD1	TRBJ2-2
TGTGCCAGCTCCCAACTTAACAGGGGGGCAATGGGTACTGAAGCTTTCTTT	CASSQLNRGAMGTEAFF	.	TRBV18	TRBD1	TRBJ1-1
TGTGCCAGCAGCCAAGATCAACGGCTCGATCAAATCTCTGGGGCCAACGTCCTGACTTTC	CASSQDQRLDQISGANVLTF	.	TRBV4-2	.	TRBJ2-6
TGTGCCAGCAGCCAAACCGCAACTAATGAAAAACTGTTTTTT	CASSQTATNEKLFF	.	TRBV9	.	TRBJ1-4
TGCGCCAGCAGCTTTGGCCATCGCGGGGATAGGCAAGAGACCCAGTACTTC	CASSFGHRGDRQETQYF	.	TRBV5-1	.	TRBJ2-5
TGTGCCAGCAGCCGACCGGGACAGGGCCAAGAGACCCAGTACTTC	CASSRPGQGQETQYF	.	TRBV5-6	TRBD1	TRBJ2-5
TGTGCCAGCAGCGATTATGAAAAACTGTTTTTT	CASSDYEKLFF	.	TRBV2	.	TRBJ1-4
TGTGCCTCAGGCCCCCAGGTAAACTTCGAGCAGTACTTC	CASGPQVNFEQYF	.	TRBV6-5	.	TRBJ2-7
TGTGCCTGGCGGACGGGGGGAACGAACACCGGGGAGCTGTTTTTT	CAWRTGGTNTGELFF	.	TRBV30	TRBD2	TRBJ2-2
TGCGCCAGCAGCTTCTGGGGGGCGAGCACTGAAGCTTTCTTT	CASSFWGASTEAFF	.	TRBV5-1	.	TRBJ1-1
TGTGCCAGCAGTGATCACAGCCTAACCTACGAGCAGTACTTC	CASSDHSLTYEQYF	.	TRBV6-1	.	TRBJ2-7
TGTGCCATCAGCGGAGGAATTATGAACACTGAAGCTTTCTTT	CAISGGIMNTEAFF	.	TRBV10-3	.	TRBJ1-1
TGTGCCAGCAAGGGGGGGGTTAGTTACGAGCAGTACTTC	CASKGGVSYEQYF	.	TRBV6-1	.	TRBJ2-7